The present T cell receptor (beta chain) was sequenced within a study of HIV-infected children after antiretroviral therapy interruption. Germline V CDR1 and CDR2: DFQATT, SNEGSKA (reference sequence). The CDR3 loop spans 15 amino acids. Trimming cost V 4 bases and J 1 base, with 13 bases left between them. Treatment noted: PENTA 11 planned treatment interruption arm or continuous ART arm. From thawed PBMCs, naive CD4+ CD45RA+ CD45RO- T cells were sorted. This clonotype was counted many times. What it binds is not known. A 3' RACE protocol on RNA, with unique molecular identifiers, produced the TCR library. MiXCR, run by TCRdb on the 3' RACE reads, gives a single entry per CDR3 protein. The data hold about 89,000 distinct CDR3 sequences, with about 6.3% observed a single time. Study outcomes and limitations: Minor non-naive CD45RA+ populations, like EMRA or stem memory, might contaminate naive sorts.

The sequences come from CD45RA+ CD4+ T cells from PBMCs, pooled from several time points, collected from a donor given antiretroviral therapy, either interrupted or continuous. Subset given: naive CD4+ CD45RA+ CD45RO- T cells. This TCR came from a pool of human donors with HIV. The V call is TRBV20-1, the J call TRBJ2-2; a possible D gene is TRBD1 (6 bases). The CDR3 sequence: CSATPGQKNTGELFF. DNA for the CDR3: TGCAGTGCTACTCCGGGACAAAAGAACACCGGGGAGCTGTTTTTT.